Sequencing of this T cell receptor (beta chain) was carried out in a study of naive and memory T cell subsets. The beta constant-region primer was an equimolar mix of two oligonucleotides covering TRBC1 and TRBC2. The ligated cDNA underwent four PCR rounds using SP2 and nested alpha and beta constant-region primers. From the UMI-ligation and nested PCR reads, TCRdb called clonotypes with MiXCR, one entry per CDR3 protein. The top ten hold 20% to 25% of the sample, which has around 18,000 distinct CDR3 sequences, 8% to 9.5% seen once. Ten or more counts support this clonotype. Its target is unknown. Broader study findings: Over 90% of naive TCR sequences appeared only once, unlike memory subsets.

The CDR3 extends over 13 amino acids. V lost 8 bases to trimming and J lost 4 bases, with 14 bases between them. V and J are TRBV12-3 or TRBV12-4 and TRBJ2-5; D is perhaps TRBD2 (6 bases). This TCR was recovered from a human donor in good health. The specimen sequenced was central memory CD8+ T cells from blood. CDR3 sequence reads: CASSAPEGETQYF. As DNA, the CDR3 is TGTGCCAGCTCCGCGCCGGAGGGAGAGACCCAGTACTTC.